This T cell receptor (beta chain) comes out of a study of vaccination and CD4 T cells after COVID-19. Overall study context: Post-vaccine sampling followed dose two by a median 72 days (range 14 to 241).

The treatment was: approximately 11-day PBMC culture with coronavirus spike peptide pools or control peptides (ViraFEST assay). During the years 2011-2018, before the COVID-19 pandemic, the unexposed donor's CD4+ T cells were collected. Peptide pools at about 9.5 ug/ml, together with 7.5 to 10 IU/ml IL-2, were added to cultures of 2 million to 2.5 million PBMCs per well. This clonotype occurred a few times. Its antigen is undetermined. Germline CDR1 and CDR2: ENHRY and SYGVKD. The CDR3 has 14 residues. V was trimmed by 6 bases and J by 4 bases, leaving 13 bases between them. Scientists ran DNA taken from cultured CD4+ T cells through the Oncomine TCR Beta short-read assay for sequencing. Investigators isolated genomic DNA from cultured CD4+ T cells. TCRdb ran MiXCR on the PCR reads and lists one entry per CDR3 protein. The data show approximately 7,700 distinct CDR3 sequences, 45% to 65% seen once.

The J gene is TRBJ2-1, the V gene TRBV10-3, with D possibly called TRBD1 or TRBD2 (5 bases each). Sequencing was performed on CD4+ T cells from blood, cultured in vitro. This TCR was sampled from a human donor in good health. The CDR3 spells CAIRSRDRYNEQFF. The CDR3 DNA is TGTGCCATCAGATCCCGGGACCGGTACAATGAGCAGTTCTTC.